This T cell receptor (beta chain) is from a study of cytomegalovirus exposure and HLA in healthy donors. General study points: Clonal expansion, a later analysis showed, was greater in HLA-associated TCR beta chains than in equally common others.

PCR primers comprised 60 Vbeta and 13 Jbeta primers. Repertoires were generated with immunoSEQ multiplex PCR, while TCRdb's copy carries only in-frame clones and drops some. Here the sample spans 150,000 or so clones, around 75% being singletons. Remarks on this clone: Its antigen remains unknown. This same CDR3 is encoded by further DNA sequences in the sample.

The V gene lost 5 bases and the J gene lost 7 bases, with 12 bases spanning the gap. This CDR3 comprises 12 residues. Looked up from germline, CDR1 is SQVTM and CDR2 is ANQGSEA. This clonotype was sampled from a male donor in good health and CMV-seronegative. The chain has TRBV29-1 and TRBJ2-1; D is perhaps TRBD1 (5 bases). Source material: PBMCs. CDR3 region: CSVQGRVNEQFF. Written as DNA, the CDR3 is TGCAGCGTTCAGGGCAGGGTTAATGAGCAGTTCTTC.